This T cell receptor beta chain was sequenced during a study of cytomegalovirus exposure and HLA in healthy donors. Study overall: Across a few hundred genotyped donors, about 80% landed in the Caucasian-associated ancestry cluster.

V was pared by 1 base and J by 12 bases, with 16 bases between. The CDR3 sequence is 15 residues long. The germline CDR1 and CDR2 sequences are SGHTA and FQGNSA. A multiplex PCR was run with 60 Vbeta primers and 13 Jbeta primers. TCRdb's copy holds only in-frame clones and misses some; the assay was immunoSEQ multiplex PCR. This table has about 45,000 clones, approximately 78% appearing once. Points on this clone: Its antigen is currently unknown.

General study results and limits: Presence/absence analyses supposed approximately even sequencing depth among donors.

Sequenced sample: PBMCs. This TCR came from a woman in her twenties or thirties in good health and CMV-seronegative. The rearrangement uses TRBV7-2 and TRBJ1-6; no clear D gene. The CDR3 here is CASSLVGQASVPLHF. The DNA of the CDR3 is TGTGCCAGCAGCTTAGTTGGCCAGGCCAGTGTACCCCTCCACTTT.